This T cell receptor (beta chain) appears in the sequencing data of a study of lymphopenia after photon versus proton radiotherapy. Concerning this clone: Its antigen is not known.

TCRdb's table, derived via immunoSEQ multiplex PCR, lists solely in-frame clones and lacks some. This table holds some 7,000 clones, approximately 77% found once. Study findings and constraints: Relative stability marked proton patients; photon patients lost diversity and naive cells.

The CDR3 has 14 residues. Losses at the gene ends were 0 bases for V and 1 base for J; bases not matched to a gene: 1. CDR1 and CDR2 from the germline V gene are SGHDT and YYEEEE. This specimen was peripheral blood, taken from a patient treated with photon-based radiotherapy. V and J are TRBV5-6 and TRBJ2-7; the match to TRBD1 covers 7 bases. The sequence derives from a man aged 25-45 years with gastric cancer. In DNA, the CDR3 is TGTGCCAGCAGCTTGGGGGGACAGTCCTACGAGCAGTACTTC. Translated: CASSLGGQSYEQYF.